These T cell receptor beta chains were read from a single sample in a study of T cell responses to AZD1222 COVID-19 vaccine. Repertoires were generated with immunoSEQ multiplex PCR, while TCRdb's copy carries only in-frame clones and drops some. The sample yields about 140,000 clones, approximately 85% seen once. Source: peripheral blood, taken on day 0 of AZD1222 vaccination. All receptors derive from an adult in good health. The CDR3 runs from the conserved cysteine through the conserved F or W. The order of the fields is V gene, D gene, J gene, CDR3 length, clone size, CDR3 protein, CDR3 DNA. A D gene is named only where the DNA matches it firmly. Clone size appears in some rows only: once, few, many, or a class for an expanded clone.

>TRBV20-1|.|TRBJ2-7|14|.
CSASGGPGTYEQYF
TGCAGTGCTAGTGGGGGCCCGGGGACATACGAGCAGTACTTC
>TRBV19|.|TRBJ2-1|12|.
CASTSSYNEQFF
TGTGCCAGTACCAGCTCCTACAATGAGCAGTTCTTC
>TRBV6-4|.|TRBJ1-5|15|.
CASSDSGTSNQPQHF
TGTGCCAGCAGTGACTCCGGGACAAGCAATCAGCCCCAGCATTTT
>TRBV2|TRBD2|TRBJ2-1|14|once
CASSPGLAVNEQFF
TGTGCCAGCAGCCCGGGACTAGCGGTCAATGAGCAGTTCTTC
>TRBV2|.|TRBJ1-4|14|.
CASSVAGLNEKLFF
TGTGCCAGCAGTGTGGCAGGGCTAAATGAAAAACTGTTTTTT
>TRBV18|TRBD1|TRBJ2-7|14|.
CASSPRDSSYEQYF
TGTGCCAGCTCACCACGGGACAGCTCCTACGAGCAGTACTTC
>TRBV10-1|.|TRBJ1-4|14|.
CASSESTANEKLFF
TGCGCCAGCAGTGAGTCGACAGCTAATGAAAAACTGTTTTTT
>TRBV4-1|.|TRBJ1-4|13|.
CASSQREESELFF
TGCGCCAGCAGCCAACGGGAGGAGAGTGAACTGTTTTTT
>TRBV5-1|.|TRBJ2-1|16|.
CASSLEGGSSYNEQFF
TGCGCCAGCAGCTTGGAGGGGGGGAGCTCCTACAATGAGCAGTTCTTC
>TRBV5-1|.|TRBJ1-1|13|.
CASSSTGNTEAFF
TGCGCCAGCAGCTCGACGGGGAACACTGAAGCTTTCTTT
>TRBV7-9|.|TRBJ2-5|13|.
CASSLAREETQYF
TGTGCCAGCAGCTTAGCGCGGGAAGAGACCCAGTACTTC
>TRBV10-3|TRBD1|TRBJ1-1|15|.
CAITRDRGRGTEAFF
TGTGCCATCACAAGAGACAGGGGGCGAGGCACTGAAGCTTTCTTT
>TRBV27|.|TRBJ2-5|14|.
CASSKSDLRETQYF
TGTGCCAGCAGTAAGAGCGATCTGAGGGAGACCCAGTACTTC
>TRBV7-8|.|TRBJ2-7|14|.
CASSILEGSVEQYF
TGTGCCAGCAGCATTTTAGAAGGGTCTGTCGAGCAGTACTTC